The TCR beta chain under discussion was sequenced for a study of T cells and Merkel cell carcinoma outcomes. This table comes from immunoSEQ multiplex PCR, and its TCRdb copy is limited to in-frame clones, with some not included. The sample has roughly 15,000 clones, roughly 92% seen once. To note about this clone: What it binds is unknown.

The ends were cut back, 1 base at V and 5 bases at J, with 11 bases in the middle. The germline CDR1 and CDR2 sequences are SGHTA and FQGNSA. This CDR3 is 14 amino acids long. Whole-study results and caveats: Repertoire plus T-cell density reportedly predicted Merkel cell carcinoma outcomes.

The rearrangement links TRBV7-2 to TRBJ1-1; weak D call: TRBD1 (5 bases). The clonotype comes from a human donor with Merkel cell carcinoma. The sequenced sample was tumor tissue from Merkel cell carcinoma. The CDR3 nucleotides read TGTGCCAGCAGCTTAGATTCCAGGGTGACTGAAGCTTTCTTT. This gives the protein CASSLDSRVTEAFF.